The source of this TCR beta chain is a study of spatial heterogeneity in lung cancer. General study results and limits: Tracking of tumor mutation counts was seen in expanded intratumoral alpha and beta TCR counts. Coverage estimated for tumor T cells reached 7% to 7.5% for alpha chains and under 15% for beta chains.

Relative to its sample, this clonotype is medium-sized (0.01 to 0.1%). What it recognizes is unknown. Sample time point: sample taken at primary tumor resection. TCRdb reanalysed the 5' RACE reads using MiXCR and keeps one entry per CDR3 protein. This sample has over 5,000 distinct CDR3 sequences, with 7.8% found just once. The CDR3 is 13 amino acids. The sequencing used lung tumor tissue, collected at surgery. The receptor was isolated from a female donor with early-stage non-small cell lung cancer. The chain joins TRBV21-1 to TRBJ1-1; no check of the table's D call, TRBD1, against the DNA was made. TRBV21-1 is an annotated pseudogene. The CDR3 DNA reads as TGTGCCAGCAGCAAGCTAAGAGGGGTGGAAGCTTTCTTT. This codes for CASSKLRGVEAFF.